This T cell receptor beta chain was observed in a study of lymphopenia after photon versus proton radiotherapy. Only one count was recorded for this clone. Its target is unknown. Deletions cut 3 bases from V and 5 bases from J, with 8 bases between. The CDR3 is made up of 13 amino acids. Germline CDR1 is MNHEY and CDR2 is SMNVEV (reference sequence). The assay was immunoSEQ multiplex PCR, and TCRdb's table has in-frame clones only and misses some. The sample lists 150,000 to 200,000 clones; approximately 90% were seen once. Study outcomes and limitations: Photon-treated patients lost naive T cells and TCR diversity; proton-treated stayed stable.

The source of this sequence is a man between 45 and 60 years old with gastric cancer. This specimen consisted of peripheral blood, obtained from a patient treated with photon-based radiotherapy. The chain combines TRBV27 with TRBJ2-1; D gene ambiguous. As DNA, the CDR3 is TGTGCCAGCAGTTTCTCCTGGGACAATGAGCAGTTCTTC. The encoded protein is CASSFSWDNEQFF.